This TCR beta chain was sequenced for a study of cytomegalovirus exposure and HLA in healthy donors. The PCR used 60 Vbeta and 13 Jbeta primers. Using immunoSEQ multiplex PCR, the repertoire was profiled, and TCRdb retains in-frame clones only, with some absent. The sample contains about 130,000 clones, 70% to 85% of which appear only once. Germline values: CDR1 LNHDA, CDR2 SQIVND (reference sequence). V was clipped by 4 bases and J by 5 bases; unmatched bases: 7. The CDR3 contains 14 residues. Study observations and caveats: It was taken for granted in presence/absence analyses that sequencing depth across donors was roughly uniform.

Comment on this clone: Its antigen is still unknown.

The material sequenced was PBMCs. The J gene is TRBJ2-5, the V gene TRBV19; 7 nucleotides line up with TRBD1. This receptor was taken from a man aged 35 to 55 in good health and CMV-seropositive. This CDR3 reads CASSTQPRGETQYF. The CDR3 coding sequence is TGTGCCAGTAGTACCCAACCCAGGGGGGAGACCCAGTACTTC.